This T cell receptor beta chain derives from a study of blood T cell repertoires in COVID-19. Whole-study context: T cells, B-cell-depleted T cells, or PBMCs provided the cDNA or gDNA that served as material.

The protocol was immunoSEQ multiplex PCR, while the TCRdb copy is restricted to in-frame clones and leaves out a portion. Of a few hundred thousand clones in the sample, around 90% were seen once. The V gene end was trimmed by 6 bases and the J gene end by 6 bases; junction bases not matched to a gene: 5. The CDR3 spans 13 residues. Membership in each cohort depended on participant-reported clinical history. The chain has TRBV12-3 or TRBV12-4 and TRBJ1-5, with 7 positions matching TRBD1. Source material: PBMCs or T cells enriched from blood (not recorded which). The receptor comes from a woman aged 25 to 39 who had recovered from COVID-19. The chain's CDR3 is CASSKDRVQPQHF. The CDR3, as DNA: TGTGCCAGCAGCAAAGACAGGGTTCAGCCCCAGCATTTT.